One sample yielded the 3 T cell receptor beta chains listed below, sequenced in a study of blood T cell repertoires in COVID-19 (dated by TCRdb to the early 2020s). The library was built by means of the immunoSEQ multiplex PCR assay. TCRdb provides this immuneACCESS table in a form limited to in-frame rearrangements. Some clones are lacking; in checked studies, under half of them reflect an unresolved V gene, and why the rest are absent is not known. A total of 380,000 or so clones appear in this sample, around 89% of them only once. The ten largest account for roughly 1.2% of the sample. Sequenced sample: peripheral blood. These receptors were collected from a middle-aged man with acute or convalescent COVID-19.

J is TRBJ2-7 and V is TRBV6-5; D not certain. This CDR3 has 13 residues. Germline CDR1 is MNHEY and CDR2 is SVGAGI. V lost 8 bases and J lost 0, with 11 bases in between. In nucleotides, the CDR3 is TGTGCCAGCGACCTACAGAGCTCCTACGAGCAGTACTTC. Translated, it gives CASDLQSSYEQYF.

The rearrangement links TRBV12-3 or TRBV12-4 to TRBJ1-1, with D unclear. The CDR3 runs to 12 residues. Trimming shortened V by 9 bases and J by 1 base, and 9 bases separated the two germline ends. CDR3 DNA: TGTGCCAGTTTTCCAGGGAACACTGAAGCTTTCTTT. It codes for CASFPGNTEAFF.

The chain employs TRBV18 and TRBJ1-6; 9 positions agree with TRBD1. Germline CDR1 KGHSH, CDR2 LQKENI. The CDR3 totals 15 residues. The junction had 4 bases not matched to a gene; V was cut back by 6 bases and J by 4 bases. The CDR3 region is CASSQGQGYNSPLHF. The DNA of the CDR3 is TGTGCCAGCTCCCAGGGACAGGGTTATAATTCACCCCTCCACTTT.